A single sample is the source of the 32 T cell receptor beta chains below, sequenced in a study of shared clonotypes between healthy human individuals. Selected positively for CCR7 and CD45RO-negative, naive CD8 cells excluded terminally differentiated effector memory CD45RA+ cells. The protocol was immunoSEQ multiplex PCR, while the TCRdb copy is restricted to in-frame clones and leaves out a portion. The sample shows about 2.1 million clones, 85% to 95% of them seen only once. Specimen: naive CD8+ T cells from PBMCs. The origin of the receptors is a man younger than 30 in good health. Some clones in this sample may be carry-over from other donors' samples.

J is TRBJ2-5 and V is TRBV27; D might be TRBD2 (5 bases). This CDR3 is built from 15 residues. The V end was cut by 3 bases, the J end by 4 bases, with 15 bases between. CDR1 and CDR2 (germline): MNHEY, SMNVEV (reference sequence). This CDR3 reads CASSLGSGFGETQYF. CDR3 coding DNA: TGTGCCAGCAGTTTGGGGTCGGGATTTGGAGAGACCCAGTACTTC.

About this clone itself: This CDR3 is also generated by other DNA sequences in the sample. The rearrangement links TRBV19 to TRBJ2-7; 13 bases agree with TRBD2. The germline V gene has CDR1 LNHDA and CDR2 SQIVND (reference sequence). J lost 4 bases, V lost 3 bases, and 3 bases had no gene match. This CDR3 is built from 15 residues. Here the CDR3 DNA reads TGTGCCAGTAGTATTTTGACTAGCGGGAGGTACGAGCAGTACTTC. Translated: CASSILTSGRYEQYF.

The sample holds one count of this clone. The chain uses TRBV15 and TRBJ1-1; D unclear. This CDR3 region has 14 residues. V was shortened by 0 bases and J by 1 base, with 6 bases between the two germline ends. CDR1 is LNHNV and CDR2 is YYDKDF in the germline V gene (reference sequence). The CDR3 region has the DNA TGTGCCACCAGCAGAGAGTCTGGGAACACTGAAGCTTTCTTT. It codes for CATSRESGNTEAFF. The variable domain in full, with the rest retrieved from reference TRBV15 and TRBJ1-1, is DAMVIQNPRYQVTQFGKPVTLSCSQTLNHNVMYWYQQKSSQAPKLLFHYYDKDFNNEADTPDNFQSRRPNTSFCFLDIRSPGLGDTAMYLCATSRESGNTEAFFGQGTRLTVV.

This clone was picked up one time. J is TRBJ2-2 and V is TRBV4-2; possible D gene TRBD2, 6 bases. The V and J ends lost 0 bases and 1 base respectively, with 18 bases between them. There are 19 residues in the CDR3. Looked up from germline, CDR1 is LGHNA and CDR2 is YNFKEQ. CDR3 residues: CASSQDRGGLARNTGELFF. The DNA of the CDR3 is TGTGCCAGCAGCCAAGATCGAGGCGGTCTAGCGAGGAACACCGGGGAGCTGTTTTTT.

V is TRBV7-9 and J is TRBJ2-1; 7 positions match TRBD1. From germline, CDR1 is SEHNR and CDR2 FQNEAQ (reference sequence). V trimming: 6 bases; J trimming: 0 bases; junction bases outside the gene matches: 8. The length of the CDR3 is 16 residues. CDR3 region: CASRPNRGPSYNEQFF. In DNA, the CDR3 is TGTGCCAGCAGACCAAACAGGGGACCCTCCTACAATGAGCAGTTCTTC.

The V and J genes are TRBV4-1 and TRBJ2-2; 16 positions match TRBD2. This CDR3 region has 18 residues. Germline V lookup: CDR1 MGHRA, CDR2 YSYEKL. V lost 4 bases to trimming and J lost 6 bases; unmatched junction nucleotides: 8. CDR3 coding DNA: TGCGCCAGCAGCCCCACACCCGGGACTAGCGGGAGGGCCGGGGAGCTGTTTTTT. Translated, it gives CASSPTPGTSGRAGELFF.

V gene TRBV5-8 combines with J gene TRBJ1-5; 7 bases map to TRBD1. Germline V CDR1 and CDR2: SGHTS, YDEGEE. V shed 0 bases, J shed 6 bases, and the junction held 6 bases outside the gene matches. The CDR3 sequence is 15 residues long. CDR3 region: CASSLEGAKSQPQHF. CDR3 bases: TGTGCCAGCAGCTTGGAGGGGGCAAAAAGTCAGCCCCAGCATTTT.

The V gene is TRBV28, the J gene TRBJ1-2; weak D call: TRBD1 (6 bases). V was shortened by 6 bases and J by 0 bases, with 14 bases between the two germline ends. Germline V CDR1 and CDR2: MDHEN, SYDVKM. This CDR3 contains 15 residues. The CDR3 protein is CASRPKGQTNYGYTF. The DNA for the CDR3 is TGTGCCAGCAGACCCAAAGGACAGACTAACTATGGCTACACCTTC.

The V gene is TRBV6-5, the J gene TRBJ2-2; 9 bases line up with TRBD2. Germline loops: CDR1 MNHEY, CDR2 SVGAGI. The CDR3 spans 15 residues. J lost 3 bases, V lost 7 bases, and 6 bases had no gene match. The CDR3 region is CASTWRGGYTGELFF. Here the CDR3 DNA reads TGTGCCAGCACCTGGCGGGGGGGGTACACCGGGGAGCTGTTTTTT.

The V call is TRBV10-1, the J call TRBJ2-5, with 8 bases identical to TRBD1. In germline, CDR1 is WNHNN, CDR2 SYGVQD (reference sequence). The V gene end was trimmed by 0 bases and the J gene end by 4 bases; junction bases not matched to a gene: 4. The CDR3 is made up of 15 amino acids. The CDR3 protein is CASSESMDRAETQYF. The DNA for the CDR3 is TGCGCCAGCAGTGAGTCGATGGACAGGGCAGAGACCCAGTACTTC.

The chain is built from TRBV11-2 and TRBJ1-2, with unresolved D. The CDR3 totals 15 residues. Trimming left V 5 bases short and J 2 bases short, with 15 bases between. Germline V CDR1 and CDR2: SGHAT, FQNNGV. The CDR3 sequence: CASSPPLIRNYGYTF. CDR3 in DNA: TGTGCCAGCAGCCCCCCCCTGATAAGGAACTATGGCTACACCTTC.

The CDR3 loop is CASTSLEGQGAWNEQFF. The CDR3 bases are TGTGCCAGCACCTCACTAGAGGGACAGGGGGCATGGAATGAGCAGTTCTTC. The genes are TRBV27 and TRBJ2-1; 12 bases fit TRBD1. This CDR3 region has 17 residues. V shed 7 bases, J shed 7 bases, and the junction held 14 bases outside the gene matches. CDR1 MNHEY and CDR2 SMNVEV come from the germline V gene (reference sequence).

The V call is TRBV14, the J call TRBJ1-3, with a possible D match to TRBD1 (5 bases). Trimming shortened V by 0 bases and J by 5 bases, and 14 bases separated the two germline ends. Per germline, CDR1 SGHDN and CDR2 FVKESK. This CDR3 spans 16 amino acids. CDR3 DNA: TGTGCCAGCAGCCAAGATCGGGACGCAGTAAGAAACACCATATATTTT. Amino acid sequence: CASSQDRDAVRNTIYF.

This clone was detected only a few times. This chain uses TRBV28 with TRBJ1-1; 7 bases line up with TRBD1. The CDR3 length is 13 residues. Germline CDR1 is MDHEN and CDR2 is SYDVKM. J gave up 5 bases and V 6 bases, and 6 bases lay outside the gene matches. CDR3 residues: CASRATGSTEAFF. CDR3 nucleotides: TGTGCCAGCAGGGCGACAGGGTCGACTGAAGCTTTCTTT.

This clone was seen just once. V gene TRBV27 combines with J gene TRBJ2-7, with D possibly TRBD2 on 6 matching bases. This CDR3 region has 15 residues. Germline assignment: CDR1 MNHEY and CDR2 SMNVEV (reference sequence). V gave up 4 bases and J gave up 1 base, with 14 bases separating them. CDR3 sequence (DNA): TGTGCCAGCAGTTCCGCGGGCGGGACGTCCTACGAGCAGTACTTC. Encoded protein: CASSSAGGTSYEQYF.

The J gene is TRBJ2-7, the V gene TRBV4-1; 8 nucleotides line up with TRBD2. This CDR3 comprises 16 residues. V shed 4 bases and J 6 bases; nucleotides not matched to a gene: 14. CDR1 and CDR2 (germline): MGHRA, YSYEKL. The CDR3 DNA follows: TGCGCCAGCAGCCCTCGGGGGGGGCCAGGGAGGCTCGAGCAGTACTTC. This sequence encodes CASSPRGGPGRLEQYF.

This sequence joins TRBV9 and TRBJ2-3; D unclear. Between the trimmed V and J ends, which lost 0 bases and 1 base, there was a span of 6 bases. Germline-derived CDR1 and CDR2 are SGDLS and YYNGEE. This CDR3 contains 14 residues. In DNA form, the CDR3 reads TGTGCCAGCAGCGTAGCTACTCGCACAGATACGCAGTATTTT. This codes for CASSVATRTDTQYF.

The V gene is TRBV5-1, the J gene TRBJ2-7, with D possibly matching TRBD2 (7 bases). Germline values: CDR1 SGHRS, CDR2 YFSETQ. Trimming removed 4 bases from V and 1 base from J, with 21 bases in between. The CDR3 length is 17 residues. CDR3 protein: CASSQGRGAGRSYEQYF. Written as DNA, the CDR3 is TGCGCCAGCAGCCAGGGCAGGGGTGCCGGGAGGTCCTACGAGCAGTACTTC.

A word on this clone: One end of the junction varies from germline; a read error may be responsible. This sequence joins TRBV27 and TRBJ1-2; no definite D call. There are 13 residues in the CDR3. CDR1 is MNHEY and CDR2 is SMNVEV in the germline V gene (reference sequence). The CDR3 coding sequence is TGTGCCAGCAGCCGGTTGGGGATTTATGACTACACCTTC. Amino acids: CASSRLGIYDYTF.

The rearrangement links TRBV7-8 to TRBJ2-5; TRBD2 is a possible D gene (6 bases). The germline gives CDR1 SGHVS, CDR2 FQNEAQ. V was cut by 9 bases and J by 3 bases, with 11 bases left in between. The CDR3 contains 12 residues. The CDR3 DNA reads TGTGCCAGTAGCCAGCGGGAAGAGACCCAGTACTTC. As protein: CASSQREETQYF.

The CDR3 DNA sequence: TGTGCCAGCAGCTTAGGGGGATTGGCGGGAGGGCCCTACAATGAGCAGTTCTTC. Protein sequence: CASSLGGLAGGPYNEQFF. The chain employs TRBV7-8 and TRBJ2-1, with TRBD2 identical over 9 bases. The CDR3 consists of 18 residues. Germline CDR1 reads SGHVS; CDR2 reads FQNEAQ. J was trimmed by 2 bases and V by 1 base; bases with no gene match: 9.

V usage is TRBV28 and J usage is TRBJ2-2, with D unresolved. V dropped 7 bases and J dropped 1 base, with 13 bases sitting between them. The CDR3 extends over 15 amino acids. Looked up from germline, CDR1 is MDHEN and CDR2 is SYDVKM. Here the CDR3 reads CASTTPYLNTGELFF. DNA of the CDR3: TGTGCCAGCACCACCCCGTACCTGAACACCGGGGAGCTGTTTTTT.

The rearrangement joins TRBV9 to TRBJ2-3; D call uncertain. Germline V gives CDR1 SGDLS, CDR2 YYNGEE. This CDR3 region has 15 residues. Between the trimmed V and J ends, which lost 3 bases and 4 bases, there was a span of 15 bases. CDR3 amino acids: CASSATGWSPDTQYF. DNA for the CDR3: TGTGCCAGCAGCGCCACGGGCTGGTCCCCAGATACGCAGTATTTT. Variable domain in full (rest from reference TRBV9 and TRBJ2-3): DSGVTQTPKHLITATGQRVTLRCSPRSGDLSVYWYQQSLDQGLQFLIQYYNGEERAKGNILERFSAQQFPDLHSELNLSSLELGDSALYFCASSATGWSPDTQYFGPGTRLTVL.

The chain links TRBV7-6 to TRBJ2-1; 9 positions match TRBD1. There are 15 residues in the CDR3. J gave up 7 bases and V 1 base, and 5 bases lay outside the gene matches. In germline, CDR1 is SGHVS, CDR2 FNYEAQ. The CDR3 region is CASSLGTGVGNEQFF. CDR3 nucleotides: TGTGCCAGCAGCTTAGGGACAGGGGTGGGAAATGAGCAGTTCTTC.

The rearrangement uses TRBV5-4 and TRBJ2-7; 7 bases map to TRBD1. Germline CDR1 SGHNT, CDR2 YYREEE (reference sequence). Trimming removed 2 bases from V and 11 bases from J; junction bases left unmatched: 4. The CDR3 covers 11 residues. CDR3 residues: CASSLTGVEYF. CDR3 coding DNA: TGTGCCAGCAGCTTAACAGGGGTGGAGTACTTC.

This clone is a singleton in its sample. The chain couples TRBV4-2 to TRBJ2-2; TRBD1 or TRBD2 may be the D gene (5 bases each). There are 15 residues in the CDR3. V gave up 0 bases and J gave up 8 bases, with 13 bases separating them. Per germline, CDR1 LGHNA and CDR2 YNFKEQ. CDR3 in amino acids: CASSQDRGTGGELFF. The DNA for the CDR3 is TGTGCCAGCAGCCAAGATCGGGGTACAGGTGGGGAGCTGTTTTTT.

The rearrangement links TRBV25-1 to TRBJ1-1; 7 bases map to TRBD1. Germline V gene lookup returns CDR1 MGHDK and CDR2 SYGVNS. The CDR3 has 13 residues. With 6 bases clipped from V and 1 base from J, the junction kept 2 bases outside the gene matches. The CDR3 region is CASSGTENTEAFF. CDR3 bases: TGTGCCAGCAGCGGGACAGAGAACACTGAAGCTTTCTTT.

The CDR3 bases are TGTGCCAGTAGTATTGGAAACCGTGAAGCTTTCTTT. Its translation is CASSIGNREAFF. The V call is TRBV19, the J call TRBJ1-1, with D hard to call. V dropped 3 bases and J dropped 7 bases, with 9 bases sitting between them. The CDR3 covers 12 residues. CDR1 and CDR2 from the germline V gene are LNHDA and SQIVND (reference sequence).

Concerning this clone itself: Different DNA sequences within this sample yield the same CDR3. The CDR3 spells CASSVGTDYGYTF. The CDR3, as DNA: TGTGCCAGCAGCGTCGGGACGGACTATGGCTACACCTTC. The genes are TRBV9 and TRBJ1-2; D is perhaps TRBD1 (5 bases). The germline V gene encodes CDR1 SGDLS and CDR2 YYNGEE. CDR3 length: 13 amino acids. Between the trimmed V and J ends, which lost 2 bases and 3 bases, there was a span of 8 bases. Full variable domain (missing parts from reference TRBV9 and TRBJ1-2): DSGVTQTPKHLITATGQRVTLRCSPRSGDLSVYWYQQSLDQGLQFLIQYYNGEERAKGNILERFSAQQFPDLHSELNLSSLELGDSALYFCASSVGTDYGYTFGSGTRLTVV.

The chain is built from TRBV27 and TRBJ2-3, with 8 positions matching TRBD2. V was pared by 2 bases and J by 0 bases, with 10 bases of the junction left unmatched. There are 18 residues in the CDR3. From germline, CDR1 is MNHEY and CDR2 SMNVEV (reference sequence). The CDR3 bases are TGTGCCAGCAGTTTAGGGACTAGACACCCACCTAGCACAGATACGCAGTATTTT. Its translation is CASSLGTRHPPSTDTQYF.

The rearrangement uses TRBV19 and TRBJ2-1; 14 nucleotides align to TRBD2. The CDR3 consists of 16 residues. Germline V gene lookup returns CDR1 LNHDA and CDR2 SQIVND (reference sequence). Trimming removed 9 bases from V and 6 bases from J; junction bases left unmatched: 10. The DNA for the CDR3 is TGTGCCAGCACCCCGGGACTAGCGGGAGTAGTCAATGAGCAGTTCTTC. Translating it yields CASTPGLAGVVNEQFF.

This chain uses TRBV19 with TRBJ1-4; no definite D call. The V gene's germline CDR1 is LNHDA and CDR2 SQIVND (reference sequence). This CDR3 has 13 residues. Trimming pared 1 base from V and 8 bases from J, leaving 8 bases between. CDR3 coding DNA: TGTGCCAGTAGTATAGTATGGCCGGAAAAACTGTTTTTT. Residues: CASSIVWPEKLFF.